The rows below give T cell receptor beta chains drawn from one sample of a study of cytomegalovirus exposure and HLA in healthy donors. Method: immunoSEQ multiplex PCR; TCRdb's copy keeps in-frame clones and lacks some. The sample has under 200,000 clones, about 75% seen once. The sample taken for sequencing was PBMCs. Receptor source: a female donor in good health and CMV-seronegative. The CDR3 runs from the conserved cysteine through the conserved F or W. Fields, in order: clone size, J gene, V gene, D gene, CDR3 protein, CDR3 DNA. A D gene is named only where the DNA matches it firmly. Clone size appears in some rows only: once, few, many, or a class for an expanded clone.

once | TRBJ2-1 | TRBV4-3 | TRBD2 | CASSTGLAENNEQFF | TGCGCCAGCAGCACAGGACTAGCGGAAAACAATGAGCAGTTCTTC
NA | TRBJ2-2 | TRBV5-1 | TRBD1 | CASSLDGQGGSNTGELFF | TGCGCCAGCAGCTTGGATGGACAGGGGGGGTCAAACACCGGGGAGCTGTTTTTT
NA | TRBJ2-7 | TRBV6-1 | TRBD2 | CASSSGLAGTYEQYF | TGTGCCAGCAGTTCTGGACTAGCGGGGACCTACGAACAGTACTTC
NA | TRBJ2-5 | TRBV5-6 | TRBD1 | CASSPGQVREQYF | TGTGCCAGCAGCCCCGGACAGGTGAGGGAGCAGTACTTC
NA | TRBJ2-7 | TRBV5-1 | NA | CASRPTGRYEQYF | TGCGCCAGCCGACCGACAGGGAGGTACGAGCAGTACTTC
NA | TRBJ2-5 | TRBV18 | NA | CASSPVKDSQETQYF | TGTGCCAGCTCACCTGTTAAGGACAGTCAAGAGACCCAGTACTTC
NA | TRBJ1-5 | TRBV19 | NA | CASSIGREMGNQPQHF | TGTGCCAGTAGTATCGGCAGGGAAATGGGCAATCAGCCCCAGCATTTT
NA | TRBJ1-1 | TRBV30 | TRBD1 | CAWSGTGNTEAFF | TGTGCCTGGAGTGGGACAGGGAACACTGAAGCTTTCTTT
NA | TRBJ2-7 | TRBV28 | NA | CASSFPIQTRTSSYEQYF | TGTGCCAGCAGTTTTCCAATCCAGACTAGGACGAGCTCCTACGAGCAGTACTTC
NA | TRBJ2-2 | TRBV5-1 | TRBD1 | CASSSDRVSSTGELFF | TGCGCCAGCAGCTCCGACAGGGTCTCTAGCACCGGGGAGCTGTTTTTT
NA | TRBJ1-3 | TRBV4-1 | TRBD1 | CASSQSITGGARNTIYF | TGCGCCAGCAGCCAAAGCATTACAGGGGGCGCGAGAAACACCATATATTTT
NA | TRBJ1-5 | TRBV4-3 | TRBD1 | CASSPRTGNGQPQHF | TGCGCCAGCAGCCCCCGGACAGGGAACGGTCAGCCCCAGCATTTT
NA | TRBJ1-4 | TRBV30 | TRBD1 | CAWSAGTGVNEKLFF | TGTGCCTGGAGTGCGGGGACAGGGGTTAATGAAAAACTGTTTTTT
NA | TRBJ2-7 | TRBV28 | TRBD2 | CASSLTSGRGGSYEQYF | TGTGCCAGCAGTTTGACTAGCGGGCGAGGAGGGTCCTACGAGCAGTACTTC
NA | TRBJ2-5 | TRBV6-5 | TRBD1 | CASGNRGAQETQYF | TGTGCCAGCGGAAACAGGGGGGCCCAAGAGACCCAGTACTTC
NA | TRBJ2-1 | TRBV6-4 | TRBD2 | CASSPTSGGAGEQFF | TGTGCCAGCAGCCCGACTAGCGGGGGGGCCGGTGAGCAGTTCTTC
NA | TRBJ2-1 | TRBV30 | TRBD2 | CAWSGLAGYNEQFF | TGTGCCTGGAGTGGACTAGCGGGTTACAATGAGCAGTTCTTC
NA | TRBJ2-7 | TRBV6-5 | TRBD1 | CASKGTGRYEQYF | TGTGCCAGCAAGGGGACAGGGAGATACGAGCAGTACTTC
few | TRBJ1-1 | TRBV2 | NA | CASRPGNTEAFF | TGTGCCAGCAGACCGGGGAACACTGAAGCTTTCTTT
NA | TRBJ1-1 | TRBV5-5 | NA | CASSLVGRSTEAFF | TGTGCCAGCAGCTTGGTAGGTAGGAGTACTGAAGCTTTCTTT
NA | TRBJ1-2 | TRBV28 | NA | CASGLIWGDGYTF | TGTGCCAGCGGTTTAATATGGGGAGATGGCTACACCTTC
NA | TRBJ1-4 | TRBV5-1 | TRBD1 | CASSSGDRDEKLFF | TGCGCCAGCAGCTCCGGGGACAGGGATGAAAAACTGTTTTTT
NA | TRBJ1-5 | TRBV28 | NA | CASSSQGRHQPQHF | TGTGCCAGCAGCTCACAGGGAAGGCATCAGCCCCAGCATTTT
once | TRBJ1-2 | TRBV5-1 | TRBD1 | CASSLAGQGAYGYTF | TGCGCCAGCAGCTTGGCTGGGCAGGGGGCCTATGGCTACACCTTC
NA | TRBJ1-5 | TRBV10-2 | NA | CASGGREWGNQPQHF | TGCGCCAGCGGGGGGAGGGAGTGGGGCAATCAGCCCCAGCATTTT
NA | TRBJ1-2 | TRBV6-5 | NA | CASSLPGGYTF | TGTGCCAGCAGTTTGCCGGGAGGCTACACCTTC
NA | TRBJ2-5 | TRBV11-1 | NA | CASSQMVQETQYF | TGTGCCAGCAGCCAAATGGTCCAGGAGACCCAGTACTTC
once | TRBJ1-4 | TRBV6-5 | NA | CASSYLRGGAEEKLFF | TGTGCCAGCAGTTACCTTCGGGGGGGGGCGGAGGAAAAACTGTTTTTT
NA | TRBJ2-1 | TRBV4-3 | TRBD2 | CASSQVVPGGSNNEQFF | TGCGCCAGCAGCCAAGTTGTACCCGGGGGGTCAAATAATGAGCAGTTCTTC
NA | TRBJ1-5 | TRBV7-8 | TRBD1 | CASSLRDRGSPLNQPQHF | TGTGCCAGCAGCTTAAGGGACAGGGGAAGCCCACTTAATCAGCCCCAGCATTTT
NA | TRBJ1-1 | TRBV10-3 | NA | CAISERVQGTTEAFF | TGTGCCATCAGTGAGAGGGTCCAGGGGACCACTGAAGCTTTCTTT
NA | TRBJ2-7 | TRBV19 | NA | CASSIQTGKYEQYF | TGTGCCAGTAGTATCCAGACAGGAAAATACGAGCAGTACTTC
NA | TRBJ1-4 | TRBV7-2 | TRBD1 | CASSLARDRSHEKLFF | TGTGCCAGCAGCTTAGCGCGGGACAGGAGCCATGAAAAACTGTTTTTT
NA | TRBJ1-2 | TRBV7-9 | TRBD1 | CASGPGQGPLTRGYTF | TGTGCCAGCGGACCAGGACAGGGGCCATTGACTAGGGGCTACACCTTC
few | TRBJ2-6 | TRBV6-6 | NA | CASRTGGSGANVLTF | TGTGCCAGCAGAACCGGGGGCTCTGGGGCCAACGTCCTGACTTTC
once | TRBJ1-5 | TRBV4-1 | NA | CASSQGPLKGPRGNQPQHF | TGCGCCAGCAGCCAAGGTCCCCTGAAGGGCCCGAGGGGCAATCAGCCCCAGCATTTT
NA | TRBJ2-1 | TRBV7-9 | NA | CASSLTSNEQFF | TGTGCCAGCAGCTTAACTAGCAATGAGCAGTTCTTC
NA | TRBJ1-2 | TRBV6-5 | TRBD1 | CASSIRGGDGYTF | TGTGCCAGCTCTATAAGAGGGGGCGATGGCTACACCTTC
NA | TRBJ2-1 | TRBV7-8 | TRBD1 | CASSLAGTGNEQFF | TGTGCCAGCAGCTTAGCGGGGACAGGCAATGAGCAGTTCTTC
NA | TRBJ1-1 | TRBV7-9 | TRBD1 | CASSPTGGTEAFF | TGTGCCAGCAGCCCGACAGGGGGGACTGAAGCTTTCTTT
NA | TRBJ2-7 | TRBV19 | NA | CASAERDEQYF | TGTGCCAGTGCGGAGAGGGACGAGCAGTACTTC
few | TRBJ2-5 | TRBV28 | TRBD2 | CASSYGTSGSRETQYF | TGTGCCAGCAGTTATGGGACTAGCGGGAGTAGGGAGACCCAGTACTTC
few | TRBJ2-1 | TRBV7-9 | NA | CASSSPQGSSYNEQFF | TGTGCCAGCAGCTCCCCCCAGGGGAGCTCCTACAATGAGCAGTTCTTC
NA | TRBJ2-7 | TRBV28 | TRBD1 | CASSRPGQRASYEQYF | TGTGCCAGCAGCCGCCCGGGACAGAGGGCTTCCTACGAGCAGTACTTC
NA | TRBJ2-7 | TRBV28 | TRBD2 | CASSSIGLAISYEQYF | TGTGCCAGCAGTTCGATCGGACTAGCGATCTCCTACGAGCAGTACTTC
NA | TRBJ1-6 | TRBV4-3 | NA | CASSQERQGLSYNSPLHF | TGCGCCAGCAGCCAAGAGCGGCAGGGCCTGTCTTATAATTCACCCCTCCACTTT
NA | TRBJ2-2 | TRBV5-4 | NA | CASSFSGNTGELFF | TGTGCCAGCAGCTTTAGCGGGAACACCGGGGAGCTGTTTTTT
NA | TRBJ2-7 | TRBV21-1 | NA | CASSKVAETGVLYEQYF | TGTGCCAGCAGCAAAGTAGCCGAGACAGGGGTACTCTACGAGCAGTACTTC
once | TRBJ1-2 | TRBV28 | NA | CASSQTGWGYTF | TGTGCCAGCAGCCAGACAGGTTGGGGCTACACCTTC
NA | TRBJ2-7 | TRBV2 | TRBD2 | CASRSSGGVYEQYF | TGTGCCAGCAGGTCTAGCGGGGGGGTCTACGAGCAGTACTTC
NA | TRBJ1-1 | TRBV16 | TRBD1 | CASTPGGLGEAFF | TGTGCCAGCACCCCAGGGGGGCTTGGTGAAGCTTTCTTT
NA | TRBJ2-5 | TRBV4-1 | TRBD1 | CASSHPTGRDGEQYF | TGCGCCAGCAGCCACCCGACAGGGCGAGATGGGGAGCAGTACTTC
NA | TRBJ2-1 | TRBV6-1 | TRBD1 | CASSEGRGPHNEQFF | TGTGCCAGCAGTGAAGGCAGGGGGCCACACAATGAGCAGTTCTTC
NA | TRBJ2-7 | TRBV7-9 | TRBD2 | CASTPTSGSSYEQYF | TGTGCCAGCACCCCCACTAGCGGGAGCTCCTACGAGCAGTACTTC
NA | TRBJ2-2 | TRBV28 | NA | CASSLGEISTGELFF | TGTGCCAGCAGTTTAGGAGAAATCAGCACCGGGGAGCTGTTTTTT
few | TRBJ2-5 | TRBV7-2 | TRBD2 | CASSRNSGAQETQYF | TGTGCCAGCAGCCGCAATAGCGGGGCCCAAGAGACCCAGTACTTC
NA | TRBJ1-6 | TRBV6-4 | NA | CASSADRQGNSPLHF | TGTGCCAGCAGTGCCGACCGGCAGGGAAATTCACCCCTCCACTTT
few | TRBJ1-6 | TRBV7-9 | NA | CASQKGGFNSPLHF | TGTGCCAGCCAAAAAGGGGGTTTTAATTCACCCCTCCACTTT
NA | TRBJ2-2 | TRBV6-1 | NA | CASSGRGARGHTGELFF | TGTGCCAGCAGTGGACGGGGGGCAAGGGGTCACACCGGGGAGCTGTTTTTT